Shown below are 8 T cell receptor beta chains from a single sample sequenced in a study of blood T cell repertoires in COVID-19. The repertoire was sequenced with immunoSEQ multiplex PCR; TCRdb's copy has only in-frame clones and lacks some. The sample has around 140,000 clones, 70% to 85% seen once; the top ten hold roughly a tenth. Sequencing was performed on peripheral blood. The source of these receptors is a man between 60 and 70 years old with active or convalescent COVID-19.

The rearrangement uses TRBV6-5 and TRBJ2-7; maybe TRBD1 (5 bases). The CDR3 spans 15 residues. Trimming left V 0 bases short and J 1 base short, with 10 bases between. Germline V gene lookup returns CDR1 MNHEY and CDR2 SVGAGI. The CDR3: CASSYSGLGSYEQYF. The CDR3 DNA sequence: TGTGCCAGCAGTTACTCGGGGCTGGGGTCCTACGAGCAGTACTTC.

This sequence joins TRBV2 and TRBJ2-1; D is undetermined. The germline CDR1 and CDR2 sequences are SNHLY and FYNNEI. CDR3 length: 12 residues. V was trimmed by 4 bases and J by 4 bases, leaving 5 bases between them. The CDR3 coding sequence is TGTGCCAGCAGTGGGCCTTACAATGAGCAGTTCTTC. Its translation is CASSGPYNEQFF.

This clone occurred a few times. CDR3 loop: CASSKGASGANVLTF. CDR3 in DNA: TGTGCCAGCAGTAAGGGGGCGAGTGGGGCCAACGTCCTGACTTTC. This chain uses TRBV6-5 with TRBJ2-6; the match to TRBD1 covers 7 bases. The CDR3 runs 15 residues. From germline, CDR1 is MNHEY and CDR2 SVGAGI. After removal of 5 bases from V and 3 bases from J, the junction contained 4 bases not matched to a gene.

The rearrangement links TRBV19 to TRBJ1-5; D is possibly TRBD1 (6 bases). The CDR3 has 19 amino acids. Trimming stripped 7 bases from V and 2 bases from J, with 27 bases between. Germline loops: CDR1 LNHDA, CDR2 SQIVND (reference sequence). The CDR3: CASTLTGRMAAGGNQPQHF. The CDR3 DNA follows: TGTGCCAGTACCCTGACAGGTCGGATGGCCGCAGGGGGCAATCAGCCCCAGCATTTT.

CDR3 in DNA: TGTGCCAGCAGCATGGACAGGACATCGAACACCGGGGAGCTGTTTTTT. It specifies CASSMDRTSNTGELFF. The chain is built from TRBV5-4 and TRBJ2-2, with TRBD1 identical over 7 bases. The CDR3 length is 16 residues. Per the germline V gene, CDR1 is SGHNT and CDR2 is YYREEE (reference sequence). J was trimmed by 0 bases and V by 4 bases; bases with no gene match: 6.

The chain couples TRBV5-5 to TRBJ2-7, with 7 positions matching TRBD1. J was trimmed by 1 base and V by 2 bases; bases with no gene match: 12. CDR1 SGHKS and CDR2 YYEKEE come from the germline V gene (reference sequence). CDR3 length: 17 amino acids. CDR3 amino acids: CASSLPIRQGSSYEQYF. CDR3 DNA: TGTGCCAGCAGCTTACCAATACGACAGGGTTCGTCCTACGAGCAGTACTTC.

V and J are TRBV19 and TRBJ1-2; D remains ambiguous. V was shortened by 5 bases and J by 2 bases, with 9 bases between the two germline ends. Germline V CDR1 and CDR2: LNHDA, SQIVND (reference sequence). The CDR3 has 13 residues. The CDR3 reads CASSLAGNYGYTF. The CDR3 DNA is TGTGCCAGTAGTCTTGCGGGAAACTATGGCTACACCTTC.

The rearrangement uses TRBV12-3 or TRBV12-4 and TRBJ2-2; D unresolved. The CDR3 sequence is 13 residues long. Trimming took off 5 bases at V and 6 bases at J, with 10 bases between the two ends. The CDR3 coding sequence is TGTGCCAGCAGTAACATTGTGGCCGGGGAGCTGTTTTTT. Translation gives CASSNIVAGELFF.